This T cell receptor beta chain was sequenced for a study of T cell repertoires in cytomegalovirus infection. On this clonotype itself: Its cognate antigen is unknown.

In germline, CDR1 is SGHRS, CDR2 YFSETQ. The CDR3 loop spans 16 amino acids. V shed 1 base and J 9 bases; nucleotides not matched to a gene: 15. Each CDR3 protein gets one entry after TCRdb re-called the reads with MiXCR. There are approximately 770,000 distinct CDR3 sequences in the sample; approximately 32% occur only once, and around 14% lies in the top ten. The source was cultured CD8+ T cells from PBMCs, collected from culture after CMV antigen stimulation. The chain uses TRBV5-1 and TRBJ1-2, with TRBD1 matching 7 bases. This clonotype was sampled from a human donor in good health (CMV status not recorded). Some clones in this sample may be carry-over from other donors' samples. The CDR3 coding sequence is TGCGCCAGCAGCTTGTGGGGACAGCCTCCCGAGTCGAGCTACACCTTC. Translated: CASSLWGQPPESSYTF.